The rows below give T cell receptor beta chains drawn from one sample of a study of molecular identifiers for immune sequencing clone quantification. TCRdb reprocessed the PCR reads via MiXCR and lists one record per CDR3 protein. This table has some 320,000 distinct CDR3 sequences, about 22% appearing once. Sequences were obtained from naive CD8+ T cells from blood, with Jurkat cell RNA spiked in. These receptors came from a human donor in good health. Some libraries in this study had Jurkat cell RNA spiked in. Each CDR3 is given with its conserved first and last residue. Each record gives: J gene, D gene, clone size, V gene, CDR3 DNA, CDR3 protein. The D gene is left open where the match is weak. Clone size is stated in some rows and not others, as once, few, many or a class when expanded.

TRBJ2-6,-,many,TRBV6-5,TGTGCCAGCAGTCTTCTCTCCCTGGTTGGGGCCAACGTCCTGACTTTC,CASSLLSLVGANVLTF
TRBJ2-5,-,many,TRBV5-1,TGCGCCAGCAGCACCGGGACAAACCAAGAGACCCAGTACTTC,CASSTGTNQETQYF
TRBJ2-7,TRBD1,-,TRBV4-3,TGCGCCAGCAGCCCGGACAGGGGTTTTTACGAGCAGTACTTC,CASSPDRGFYEQYF
TRBJ2-3,-,few,TRBV6-5,TGTGCCAGCAGTTACGAGCAGGAAAGCACAGATACGCAGTATTTT,CASSYEQESTDTQYF
TRBJ1-1,TRBD1,few,TRBV4-1,TGCGCCAGCAGCCGAAACAGGGGAAACACTGAAGCTTTCTTT,CASSRNRGNTEAFF
TRBJ1-2,-,-,TRBV29-1,TGCAGCGTTATAATCCGGGACGGTACCTATGGCTACACCTTC,CSVIIRDGTYGYTF
TRBJ2-2,-,-,TRBV19,TGTGCCAGTAGTCTAAGCGGACCAGTGGGGGAGCTGTTTTTT,CASSLSGPVGELFF
TRBJ2-7,-,-,TRBV4-1,TGCGCCAGCAGCCTGGGACCGGCTGGGTACGAGCAGTACTTC,CASSLGPAGYEQYF
TRBJ2-7,-,few,TRBV7-9,TGTGCCAGCAGCTCAGGGGGGGGGCTTTACGAGCAGTACTTC,CASSSGGGLYEQYF
TRBJ2-7,TRBD1,-,TRBV6-5,TGTGCCAGCAGTTACGGGGGACAGGGAAGCGACGAGCAGTACTTC,CASSYGGQGSDEQYF